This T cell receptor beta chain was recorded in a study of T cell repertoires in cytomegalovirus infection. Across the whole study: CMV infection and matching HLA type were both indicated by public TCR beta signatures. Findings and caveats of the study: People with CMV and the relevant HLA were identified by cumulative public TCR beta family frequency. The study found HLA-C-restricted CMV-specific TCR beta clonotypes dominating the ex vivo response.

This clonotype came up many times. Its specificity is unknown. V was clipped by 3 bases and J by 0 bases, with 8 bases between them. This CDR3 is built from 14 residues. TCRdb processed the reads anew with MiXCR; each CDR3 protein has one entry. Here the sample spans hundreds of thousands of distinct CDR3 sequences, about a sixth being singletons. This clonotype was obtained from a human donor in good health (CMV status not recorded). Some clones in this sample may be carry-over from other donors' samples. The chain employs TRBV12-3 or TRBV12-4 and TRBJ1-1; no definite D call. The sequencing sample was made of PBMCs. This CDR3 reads CASSFRAVNTEAFF. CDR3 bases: TGTGCCAGCAGTTTTCGGGCGGTGAACACTGAAGCTTTCTTT.